This is a list of T cell receptor beta chains from one sample in a study of T cells in Graves' hyperthyroidism and ophthalmopathy. TCRdb recomputed calls from the multiplex PCR reads with MiXCR, one row per CDR3 protein. The table records approximately 620,000 distinct CDR3 sequences, about a sixth of them present only once. The material sequenced was blood. Receptor source: a woman in her forties with Graves' ophthalmopathy. Each CDR3 is given with its conserved first and last residue. Fields, in order: J gene, V gene, CDR3 protein.

j_call: TRBJ2-1; v_call: TRBV20-1; cdr3_aa: CSARDYRNNEQFF
j_call: TRBJ2-3; v_call: TRBV5-8; cdr3_aa: CASSLRLAESTDTQYF
j_call: TRBJ1-4; v_call: TRBV3-1; cdr3_aa: CASSQGTANEKLFF
j_call: TRBJ2-1; v_call: TRBV6-1; cdr3_aa: CASSAGQFF
j_call: TRBJ2-3; v_call: TRBV20-1; cdr3_aa: CSARELAGGQDTQYF
j_call: TRBJ1-5; v_call: TRBV28; cdr3_aa: CASSERSPGQGYSNQPQHF
j_call: TRBJ2-2; v_call: TRBV18; cdr3_aa: CASSRGQVSYTGELFF
j_call: TRBJ1-4; v_call: TRBV6-9; cdr3_aa: CASSSGRTMGDPNEKLFF
j_call: TRBJ1-2; v_call: TRBV28; cdr3_aa: CASRTGTGFHGYTF
j_call: TRBJ2-7; v_call: TRBV20-1; cdr3_aa: CSARDVRGRDAYEQYF
j_call: TRBJ2-5; v_call: TRBV30; cdr3_aa: CSSGRAEETQYF
j_call: TRBJ1-1; v_call: TRBV30; cdr3_aa: CAWSGDRVTEAFF
j_call: TRBJ2-1; v_call: TRBV10-3; cdr3_aa: CATARQGWMDEQFF
j_call: TRBJ2-6; v_call: TRBV6-1; cdr3_aa: CASSAATGTANVLTF
j_call: TRBJ1-2; v_call: TRBV30; cdr3_aa: CAWGDTGGPGYTF
j_call: TRBJ1-6; v_call: TRBV9; cdr3_aa: CASSVVGAGVSPLHF